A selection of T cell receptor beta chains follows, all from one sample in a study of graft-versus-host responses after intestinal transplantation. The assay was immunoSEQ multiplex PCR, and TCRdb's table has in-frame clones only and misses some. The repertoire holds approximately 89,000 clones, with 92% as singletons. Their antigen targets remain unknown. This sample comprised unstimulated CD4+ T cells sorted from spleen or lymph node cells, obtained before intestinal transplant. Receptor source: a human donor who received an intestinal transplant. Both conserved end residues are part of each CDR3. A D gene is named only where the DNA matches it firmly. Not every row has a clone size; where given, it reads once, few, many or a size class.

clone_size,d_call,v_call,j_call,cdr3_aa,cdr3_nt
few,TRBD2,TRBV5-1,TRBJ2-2,CASSTLAGGPGNTGELFF,TGCGCCAGCAGCACTCTAGCGGGAGGGCCGGGGAACACCGGGGAGCTGTTTTTT
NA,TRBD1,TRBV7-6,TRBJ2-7,CASSLRDRDYEQYF,TGTGCCAGCAGCTTAAGGGACAGGGACTACGAGCAGTACTTC
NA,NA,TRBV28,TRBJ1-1,CASREQSPMNTEAFF,TGTGCCAGCAGGGAACAGAGTCCCATGAACACTGAAGCTTTCTTT
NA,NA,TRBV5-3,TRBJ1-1,CARRYGKAWNTEAFF,TGTGCCAGAAGATACGGGAAGGCGTGGAACACTGAAGCTTTCTTT
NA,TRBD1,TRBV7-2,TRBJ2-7,CASTQGQLSSYEQYF,TGTGCCAGCACCCAGGGACAGCTGAGCTCCTACGAGCAGTACTTC
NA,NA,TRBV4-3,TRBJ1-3,CASSQVGHSSGNTIYF,TGCGCCAGCAGCCAAGTTGGACACAGCTCTGGAAACACCATATATTTT
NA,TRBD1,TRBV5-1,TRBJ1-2,CASSLEQGATGYTF,TGCGCCAGCAGCTTGGAACAGGGGGCTACTGGCTACACCTTC
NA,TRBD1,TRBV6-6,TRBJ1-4,CASSNGQGPNEKLFF,TGTGCCAGCAGTAATGGACAGGGCCCTAATGAAAAACTGTTTTTT
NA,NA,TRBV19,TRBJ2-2,CATVTSPLNTGELFF,TGTGCCACCGTAACTAGCCCATTGAACACCGGGGAGCTGTTTTTT
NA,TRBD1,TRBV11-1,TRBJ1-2,CASSLTGDYGYTF,TGTGCCAGCAGCCTTACAGGGGACTATGGCTACACCTTC
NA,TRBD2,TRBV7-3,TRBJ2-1,CASSFAGDYYNEQFF,TGTGCCAGCAGCTTTGCGGGGGATTATTACAATGAGCAGTTCTTC
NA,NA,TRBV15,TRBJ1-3,CATSRLQGAGNTIYF,TGTGCCACCAGCAGGTTACAGGGAGCTGGAAACACCATATATTTT
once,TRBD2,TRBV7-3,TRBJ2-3,CASSLNAGGTQYF,TGTGCCAGCAGCTTAAATGCGGGGGGTACGCAGTATTTT
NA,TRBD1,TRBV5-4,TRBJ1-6,CASSLLQGGNSPLHF,TGTGCCAGCAGCCTACTACAGGGGGGAAATTCACCCCTCCACTTT
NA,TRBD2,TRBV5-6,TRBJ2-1,CASSFWGVAGDLYNEQFF,TGTGCCAGCAGCTTTTGGGGGGTAGCGGGAGATCTTTATAATGAGCAGTTCTTC
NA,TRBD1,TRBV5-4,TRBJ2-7,CASSLEGQGVYEQYF,TGTGCCAGCAGCTTGGAGGGACAGGGGGTCTACGAGCAGTACTTC
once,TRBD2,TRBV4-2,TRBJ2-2,CASSQFTSENTGELFF,TGTGCCAGCAGCCAATTTACTAGCGAGAACACCGGGGAGCTGTTTTTT
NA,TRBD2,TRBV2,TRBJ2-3,CASRSIAGRGTDTQYF,TGTGCCAGCAGAAGTATAGCGGGTCGGGGCACAGATACGCAGTATTTT
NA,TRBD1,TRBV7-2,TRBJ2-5,CASSLALGQGVSETQYF,TGTGCCAGCAGCTTAGCGTTGGGACAGGGGGTAAGCGAGACCCAGTACTTC
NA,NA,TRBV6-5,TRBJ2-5,CASSLTGHRETQYF,TGTGCCAGCAGTTTGACAGGTCACCGAGAGACCCAGTACTTC
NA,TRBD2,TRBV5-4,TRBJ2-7,CASRGAGPPYEQYF,TGTGCCAGCAGGGGAGCGGGACCGCCCTACGAGCAGTACTTC
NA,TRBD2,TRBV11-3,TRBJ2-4,CASSFGGRADIQYF,TGTGCCAGCAGCTTTGGGGGGAGGGCGGACATTCAGTACTTC
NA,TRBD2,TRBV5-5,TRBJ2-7,CASSLVAASGRAREQYF,TGTGCCAGCAGCTTGGTCGCGGCTAGCGGGAGGGCCAGGGAGCAGTACTTC
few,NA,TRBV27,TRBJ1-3,CASRSHSGNTIYF,TGTGCCAGCAGGTCACACTCTGGAAACACCATATATTTT
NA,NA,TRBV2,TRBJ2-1,CASSAGRGFF,TGTGCCAGCAGTGCCGGGAGAGGGTTCTTC
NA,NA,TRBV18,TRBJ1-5,CASSQDSPYSNQPQHF,TGTGCCAGCTCGCAGGACAGTCCCTATAGCAATCAGCCCCAGCATTTT
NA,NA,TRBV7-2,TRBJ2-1,CASSLFNGYEQFF,TGTGCCAGCAGCCTCTTTAATGGCTATGAGCAGTTCTTC
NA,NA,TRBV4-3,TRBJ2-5,CASSQDPGVETQYF,TGCGCCAGCAGCCAAGACCCAGGGGTGGAGACCCAGTACTTC
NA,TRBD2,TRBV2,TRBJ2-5,CASSDQRGPGETQYF,TGTGCCAGCAGTGACCAGCGGGGGCCGGGAGAGACCCAGTACTTC
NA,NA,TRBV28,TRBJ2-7,CASDTFRRGPLYEQYF,TGTGCCAGCGATACTTTCCGGAGGGGGCCCCTCTACGAGCAGTACTTC
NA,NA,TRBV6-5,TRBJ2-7,CASSYGTGYYEQYF,TGTGCCAGCAGTTATGGGACTGGTTACTACGAGCAGTACTTC
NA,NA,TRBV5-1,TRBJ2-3,CASSLQGPDTQYF,TGCGCCAGCAGCTTGCAGGGCCCAGATACGCAGTATTTT
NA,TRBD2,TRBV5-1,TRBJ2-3,CASSRTSGYSTDTQYF,TGCGCCAGCAGCCGGACTAGCGGATATTCCACAGATACGCAGTATTTT
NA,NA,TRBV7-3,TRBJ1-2,CASSPGAGYGYTF,TGTGCCAGCAGCCCCGGGGCGGGATATGGCTACACCTTC
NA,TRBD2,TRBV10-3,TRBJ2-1,CAITRTSGIYNEQFF,TGTGCCATCACCCGGACTAGCGGGATCTACAATGAGCAGTTCTTC
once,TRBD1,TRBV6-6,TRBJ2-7,CASSYAGTGSSEQYF,TGTGCCAGCAGTTATGCCGGGACAGGGTCGTCCGAGCAGTACTTC
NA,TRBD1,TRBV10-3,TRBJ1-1,CAINSGTDFTEAFF,TGTGCCATCAACTCCGGGACAGATTTCACTGAAGCTTTCTTT
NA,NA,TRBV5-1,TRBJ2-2,CASSLALATGELFF,TGCGCCAGCAGCTTGGCCCTAGCGACCGGGGAGCTGTTTTTT
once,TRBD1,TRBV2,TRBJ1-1,CAGTGGFGTEAFF,TGTGCCGGGACAGGGGGCTTCGGCACTGAAGCTTTCTTT
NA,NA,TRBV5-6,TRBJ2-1,CASSLGNQGYLISDEQFF,TGTGCCAGCAGCTTGGGTAACCAGGGGTATCTGATCAGTGATGAGCAGTTCTTC